This entry is about one T cell receptor beta chain. Trimming took off 5 bases at V and 5 bases at J, with 9 bases between the two ends. Germline assignment: CDR1 DFQATT and CDR2 SNEGSKA (reference sequence). The CDR3 has 11 residues. This sample is drawn from a study of blood T cell repertoires in COVID-19. For the study at large: Sources were T cells, B-cell-depleted T cells, or PBMCs; the material itself was cDNA or gDNA.

Only in-frame clones appear in the TCRdb table, and some are missing; sequencing was by immunoSEQ multiplex PCR. The sample yields approximately 220,000 clones, over 80% seen once. The sample consisted of peripheral blood. This receptor was identified in a man aged 35 to 55 with acute or convalescent COVID-19. The V gene is TRBV20-1, the J gene TRBJ1-1, with unresolved D. The CDR3 DNA reads as TGCAGTGCTCCGGGAGGGACTGAAGCTTTCTTT. As protein: CSAPGGTEAFF.